This T cell receptor beta chain was recorded in a study of shared clonotypes between healthy human individuals. Investigators spread the genomic DNA of each subset evenly over several immunoSEQ plates. Measured with immunoSEQ multiplex PCR; TCRdb has only the in-frame clones, and not every one. The sample yields over 1.5 million clones, 98% seen once. There were no recent acute infections or vaccinations among the donors, who were healthy HIV-negative adults. Trimming removed 2 bases from V and 2 bases from J, with 13 bases in between. This CDR3 is built from 15 residues. Germline assignment: CDR1 SEHNR and CDR2 FQNEAQ (reference sequence).

The sequence came from a man younger than 45 in good health. What was sequenced was naive CD4+ T cells sorted from blood. Documented subset: CD45RA+ positively selected. The genes are TRBV7-9 and TRBJ2-7, with unresolved D. The CDR3 loop is CASSLQDRSPYEQYF. The CDR3 DNA is TGTGCCAGCAGCTTACAGGATAGGTCCCCCTACGAGCAGTACTTC.